This is a list of T cell receptor beta chains from one sample in a study of cytomegalovirus exposure and HLA in healthy donors. Sequenced by immunoSEQ multiplex PCR; TCRdb stores in-frame clones only, minus some. Of over 200,000 clones listed, about two thirds are singletons. Source material: PBMCs. The receptors originated from a man aged 40-50 years in good health and CMV-seropositive. CDR3s include the opening cysteine and the closing phenylalanine or tryptophan. Each record gives: clone size, V gene, J gene, D gene, CDR3 protein, CDR3 DNA. D genes are given only for firm matches. Some rows mark clone size as missing; the rest say once, few, many or name a class of expanded clone.

.	TRBV29-1	TRBJ2-5	TRBD2	CSVGVSGGQETQYF	TGCAGCGTTGGGGTTAGCGGGGGCCAAGAGACCCAGTACTTC
once	TRBV19	TRBJ1-3	.	CASSPTGGTGNTIYF	TGTGCCAGTAGTCCTACCGGGGGGACTGGAAACACCATATATTTT
.	TRBV18	TRBJ1-1	TRBD1	CASSPGQGTEAFF	TGTGCCAGCTCTCCAGGACAGGGCACTGAAGCTTTCTTT
.	TRBV9	TRBJ2-5	.	CASSVGGRGQETQYF	TGTGCCAGCAGCGTAGGAGGCAGGGGTCAAGAGACCCAGTACTTC
.	TRBV18	TRBJ2-1	.	CASSPPLPENPYNEQFF	TGTGCCAGCTCACCACCCCTGCCGGAGAACCCTTACAATGAGCAGTTCTTC
.	TRBV12-5	TRBJ2-1	.	CASGLSQGSYNEQFF	TGTGCTAGTGGTTTGAGTCAGGGCTCCTACAATGAGCAGTTCTTC
.	TRBV2	TRBJ1-1	.	CASSATTRNTEAFF	TGTGCCAGCAGTGCAACTACAAGGAACACTGAAGCTTTCTTT
.	TRBV7-6	TRBJ2-3	.	CASSDIGGWTDTQYF	TGTGCCAGCAGCGATATCGGGGGTTGGACAGATACGCAGTATTTT
.	TRBV11-2	TRBJ1-6	TRBD1	CASSRRQQGDANSPLHF	TGTGCCAGCAGCCGCCGGCAACAGGGGGACGCGAATTCACCCCTCCACTTT
few	TRBV18	TRBJ1-4	.	CASSLTGGSNEKLFF	TGTGCCAGCTCACTGACAGGCGGATCTAATGAAAAACTGTTTTTT
once	TRBV7-9	TRBJ2-2	TRBD1	CASTGADTGELFF	TGTGCCAGTACAGGGGCCGACACCGGGGAGCTGTTTTTT
few	TRBV19	TRBJ1-4	.	CASSNRDSNEKLFF	TGTGCCAGTAGTAACAGGGATTCTAATGAAAAACTGTTTTTT
few	TRBV28	TRBJ2-5	.	CASGGEWGFETQYF	TGTGCCAGCGGGGGCGAGTGGGGTTTTGAGACCCAGTACTTC
.	TRBV7-2	TRBJ1-2	.	CASSSRGSGGYGYTF	TGTGCCAGCAGCAGCCGGGGATCGGGGGGCTATGGCTACACCTTC
.	TRBV19	TRBJ1-1	.	CAISPGGRNTEAFF	TGTGCCATTTCACCTGGGGGCAGAAACACTGAAGCTTTCTTT
.	TRBV5-1	TRBJ1-1	TRBD1	CASSPQGGVTEAFF	TGCGCCAGCAGCCCTCAAGGGGGCGTCACTGAAGCTTTCTTT
.	TRBV7-8	TRBJ1-2	TRBD1	CASSSRTGSYGYTF	TGTGCCAGCAGCTCCCGGACAGGGAGCTATGGCTACACCTTC
.	TRBV5-1	TRBJ2-7	TRBD1	CASSLLGQGAFSYEQYF	TGCGCCAGCAGCTTGCTCGGACAGGGGGCGTTTTCCTACGAGCAGTACTTC
.	TRBV7-9	TRBJ2-1	.	CASSSDDRRRFF	TGTGCCAGCAGCTCAGACGACAGAAGGCGGTTCTTC
.	TRBV18	TRBJ1-5	TRBD1	CASSPQGASNQPQHF	TGTGCCAGCTCACCACAGGGGGCGAGCAATCAGCCCCAGCATTTT
few	TRBV7-6	TRBJ2-1	TRBD2	CASSLVFSGVHEQFF	TGTGCCAGCAGCTTAGTCTTTAGCGGGGTTCATGAGCAGTTCTTC
.	TRBV2	TRBJ2-5	TRBD1	CASGMGQGEETQYF	TGTGCCAGCGGAATGGGACAGGGCGAAGAGACCCAGTACTTC
few	TRBV25-1	TRBJ2-3	TRBD1	CATRDSYITDTQYF	TGTGCCACCCGGGACAGCTATATAACAGATACGCAGTATTTT
.	TRBV7-9	TRBJ1-3	.	CASSNVQGAGNTIYF	TGTGCCAGCAGCAACGTACAGGGAGCGGGAAACACCATATATTTT
.	TRBV5-6	TRBJ1-1	.	CASSLVVRENTEAFF	TGTGCCAGCAGCTTGGTTGTCAGGGAGAACACTGAAGCTTTCTTT
.	TRBV11-2	TRBJ1-1	TRBD1	CASSRAGGETEAFF	TGTGCCAGCAGCAGGGCAGGGGGAGAAACTGAAGCTTTCTTT
.	TRBV6-6	TRBJ2-7	.	CASREGQAYEQYF	TGTGCCAGCAGGGAGGGGCAGGCCTACGAGCAGTACTTC
.	TRBV7-9	TRBJ1-6	.	CASSLAPGPNSPLHF	TGTGCCAGCAGCTTAGCCCCAGGGCCTAATTCACCCCTCCACTTT
.	TRBV15	TRBJ1-1	.	CATSRGYRGAGTEAFF	TGTGCCACCAGCAGAGGGTACCGGGGGGCCGGGACTGAAGCTTTCTTT
.	TRBV6-6	TRBJ2-7	TRBD1	CASSLGTGGEQYF	TGTGCCAGCAGCCTAGGGACAGGGGGCGAGCAGTACTTC
.	TRBV6-1	TRBJ1-3	.	CASSESLSGNTIYF	TGTGCCAGCAGTGAATCGTTGTCTGGAAACACCATATATTTT
.	TRBV6-6	TRBJ1-5	.	CASGQPQHF	TGTGCCTCAGGTCAGCCCCAGCATTTT
few	TRBV6-6	TRBJ1-1	.	CASSYSGGNTEAFF	TGTGCCAGCAGTTACTCGGGGGGGAACACTGAAGCTTTCTTT
.	TRBV5-1	TRBJ2-3	TRBD1	CASSLGTGYTDTQYF	TGCGCCAGCAGCTTGGGGACAGGATACACAGATACGCAGTATTTT
.	TRBV6-5	TRBJ1-1	TRBD1	CASNRPGQGDAEAFF	TGTGCCAGCAATCGTCCGGGACAGGGGGATGCTGAAGCTTTCTTT
.	TRBV2	TRBJ2-3	.	CASHEESRTDTQYF	TGTGCCAGCCACGAGGAATCGCGAACAGATACGCAGTATTTT
.	TRBV19	TRBJ2-7	.	CATSDGGASYEQYF	TGTGCCACCTCCGATGGAGGCGCCTCCTACGAGCAGTACTTC